Listed here are 20 T cell receptor beta chains from one sample, sequenced in a study of T cells in Graves' hyperthyroidism and ophthalmopathy. The source material, RNA transcripts, was used to amplify TCR beta CDR3 regions. Using the HTBI primer set, a first-round RT-PCR was run on the TCR CDR3. TCRdb analysed the multiplex PCR reads with MiXCR anew, one entry per CDR3 protein. The sample gives around 500,000 distinct CDR3 sequences, around 14% of which show up once; 15% to 20% is in the top ten. The specimen sequenced was blood. The source of these receptors is a woman under 30 with Graves' hyperthyroidism.

This clonotype was seen many times. V usage is TRBV29-1 and J usage is TRBJ1-1; 7 bases map to TRBD1. V lost 6 bases, J lost 4 bases, and 5 bases stayed unmatched. CDR1 SQVTM and CDR2 ANQGSEA come from the germline V gene. CDR3 length: 12 residues. The CDR3 spells CSVPQGGTEAFF. CDR3 bases: TGCAGCGTCCCGCAGGGGGGCACTGAAGCTTTCTTT. Together with reference TRBV29-1 and TRBJ1-1, the CDR3 gives the full variable domain: SAVISQKPSRDICQRGTSLTIQCQVDSQVTMMFWYRQQPGQSLTLIATANQGSEATYESGFVIDKFPISRPNLTFSTLTVSNMSPEDSSIYLCSVPQGGTEAFFGQGTRLTVV.

Only a few counts were recorded for this clonotype. The chain employs TRBV9 and TRBJ2-3; the D gene is possibly TRBD1 (6 bases). This CDR3 spans 17 amino acids. Trimming shortened V by 4 bases and J by 0 bases, and 18 bases separated the two germline ends. Germline CDR1 is SGDLS and CDR2 is YYNGEE. CDR3 DNA sequence: TGTGCCAGCAGCCCCCAAAGAGGGGGTTCGAGCACAGATACGCAGTATTTT. It encodes CASSPQRGGSSTDTQYF.

This clonotype was recorded at least ten times. The gene calls are TRBV7-9 and TRBJ2-2; 9 bases fit TRBD1. Germline V CDR1 and CDR2: SEHNR, FQNEAQ (reference sequence). The V segment lost 5 bases and the J segment 1 base; nucleotides outside the gene matches: 8. This CDR3 has 17 amino acids. In nucleotides, the CDR3 is TGTGCCAGCAGCCCCGGCCCGGGACAGGGGAACACCGGGGAGCTGTTTTTT. This encodes CASSPGPGQGNTGELFF.

This clonotype was observed a few times. The genes are TRBV6-2 or TRBV6-3 and TRBJ2-7; 8 bases align to TRBD1. Per germline, CDR1 MNHEY and CDR2 SVGEGT. V was clipped by 2 bases and J by 2 bases; unmatched bases: 11. CDR3 length: 17 amino acids. The CDR3 DNA reads TGTGCCAGCAGTTACGCTACCGTTGGACAGGGACCCTACGAGCAGTACTTC. Its translation is CASSYATVGQGPYEQYF.

This clonotype appeared many times. This sequence joins TRBV11-2 and TRBJ2-5; 9 bases are a match to TRBD1. The CDR3 has 16 amino acids. Looked up from germline, CDR1 is SGHAT and CDR2 is FQNNGV. V dropped 1 base and J dropped 5; count of bases not matched to a gene: 8. The CDR3 here is CASSLVRSDRGETQYF. Written as DNA, the CDR3 is TGTGCCAGCAGCTTAGTTAGATCGGACAGGGGCGAGACCCAGTACTTC.

This clonotype has ten or more counts. CDR3 coding DNA: TGTGCCAGCAGTGGAGGAGGGGGATTGGGGGAACTCCAAGAGACCCAGTACTTC. It is translated as CASSGGGGLGELQETQYF. J is TRBJ2-5 and V is TRBV6-1; D may be TRBD1 or TRBD2 (6 bases each). CDR1 and CDR2 (germline): MNHNS, SASEGT. The CDR3 loop spans 18 amino acids. The ends were cut back, 4 bases at V and 1 base at J, with 22 bases in the middle.

This rearrangement joins TRBV19 to TRBJ1-5; D remains unclear. The ends were cut back, 3 bases at V and 7 bases at J, with 22 bases in the middle. Germline V gene lookup returns CDR1 LNHDA and CDR2 SQIVND (reference sequence). The CDR3 covers 17 residues. The CDR3 reads CASSIVRLAGSAQPQHF. Written as DNA, the CDR3 is TGTGCCAGTAGTATTGTAAGGTTGGCCGGGTCAGCGCAGCCCCAGCATTTT.

This clonotype has ten or more counts. The genes are TRBV6-2 or TRBV6-3 and TRBJ2-1; D call uncertain. Between the trimmed V and J ends, which lost 2 bases and 6 bases, there was a span of 14 bases. Germline loops: CDR1 MNHEY, CDR2 SVGEGT. The CDR3 runs to 15 residues. This chain's CDR3 is CASSYLVIQGNEQFF. In nucleotides, the CDR3 is TGTGCCAGCAGTTACCTCGTCATCCAAGGCAATGAGCAGTTCTTC.

This clonotype was recorded a few times. The chain carries TRBV7-3 and TRBJ2-2; D remains unclear. The V and J ends lost 5 bases and 7 bases respectively, with 14 bases between them. Germline CDR1 is SGHTA and CDR2 is FQGTGA. CDR3 size: 14 residues. The CDR3: CASSKDPAGGELFF. The CDR3 bases are TGTGCCAGCAGCAAGGACCCGGCCGGCGGGGAGCTGTTTTTT.

This clonotype has only a few counts. The chain has TRBV28 and TRBJ2-5, with D unclear. The CDR3 sequence is 12 residues long. Trimming pared 8 bases from V and 1 base from J, leaving 8 bases between. Germline lookup yields CDR1 MDHEN and CDR2 SYDVKM. CDR3 sequence: CASWSSQETQYF. CDR3 sequence (DNA): TGTGCCAGCTGGTCGAGCCAAGAGACCCAGTACTTC.

This clonotype was picked up many times. The chain has TRBV11-2 and TRBJ2-7; no reliable D call. V was clipped by 2 bases and J by 1 base, with 12 bases between them. CDR1 is SGHAT and CDR2 is FQNNGV in the germline V gene. The CDR3 covers 15 residues. CDR3 DNA: TGTGCCAGCAGCTTATCGGACCGAGTATCCTACGAGCAGTACTTC. Its translation is CASSLSDRVSYEQYF.

This clonotype has only a few counts. This chain links TRBV19 with TRBJ2-1, with TRBD1 as a possible D gene (6 bases). There are 12 residues in the CDR3. The germline gives CDR1 LNHDA, CDR2 SQIVND (reference sequence). Trimming left V 4 bases short and J 8 bases short, with 9 bases between. The CDR3, as DNA: TGTGCCAGTAGTACCCACAGGGATGAGCAGTTCTTC. Protein: CASSTHRDEQFF. Looking up the rest from reference TRBV19 and TRBJ2-1 gives the full variable domain: DGGITQSPKYLFRKEGQNVTLSCEQNLNHDAMYWYRQDPGQGLRLIYYSQIVNDFQKGDIAEGYSVSREKKESFPLTVTSAQKNPTAFYLCASSTHRDEQFFGPGTRLTVL.

The chain has TRBV7-9 and TRBJ1-6, with D hard to call. Looked up from germline, CDR1 is SEHNR and CDR2 is FQNEAQ (reference sequence). Trimming took 5 bases from V and 10 from J, leaving 15 bases between them. The CDR3 is 14 amino acids. CDR3 protein: CASSPPLGRSPLHF. The CDR3 region has the DNA TGTGCCAGCAGCCCTCCCCTAGGACGCTCACCCCTCCACTTT.

There are many counts of this clonotype. The rearrangement joins TRBV3-1 to TRBJ2-2; D is ambiguous. CDR1 and CDR2 from the germline V gene are LGHDT and YNNKEL (reference sequence). The length of the CDR3 is 12 residues. Trimming removed 4 bases from V and 7 bases from J, with 7 bases in between. CDR3 in amino acids: CASSLILGELFF. For the CDR3, the DNA is TGTGCCAGCAGCCTGATCCTCGGGGAGCTGTTTTTT. Full variable domain (missing parts from reference TRBV3-1 and TRBJ2-2): DTAVSQTPKYLVTQMGNDKSIKCEQNLGHDTMYWYKQDSKKFLKIMFSYNNKELIINETVPNRFSPKSPDKAHLNLHINSLELGDSAVYFCASSLILGELFFGEGSRLTVL.

This clonotype was observed many times. The chain links TRBV9 to TRBJ1-4, with TRBD1 matching over 7 bases. The CDR3 contains 16 residues. Looked up from germline, CDR1 is SGDLS and CDR2 is YYNGEE. The V segment lost 3 bases and the J segment 1 base; nucleotides outside the gene matches: 6. This chain's CDR3 is CASSGGGLLTNEKLFF. In DNA, the CDR3 is TGTGCCAGCAGCGGAGGGGGCCTTCTAACTAATGAAAAACTGTTTTTT.

Ten or more counts support this clonotype. The chain links TRBV12-3 or TRBV12-4 to TRBJ1-5; the D gene is possibly TRBD1 (5 bases). V gave up 7 bases and J gave up 7 bases, with 17 bases separating them. The CDR3 is 14 residues long. The CDR3 coding sequence is TGTGCCAGCACTTCCCAAGCAGGGCGGCAGCCCCAGCATTTT. Translation gives CASTSQAGRQPQHF.

The rearrangement uses TRBV29-1 and TRBJ1-2; D remains unclear. V lost 5 bases and J lost 7, with 11 bases in between. CDR1 is SQVTM and CDR2 is ANQGSEA in the germline V gene. The CDR3 sequence is 11 residues long. The CDR3 DNA follows: TGCAGCGTTTACGGAAATAGTGGCTACACCTTC. Its protein is CSVYGNSGYTF.

V usage is TRBV20-1 and J usage is TRBJ2-2; the match to TRBD2 covers 7 bases. Trimming removed 2 bases from V and 0 bases from J; junction bases left unmatched: 12. The CDR3 loop spans 18 amino acids. Germline V gene data show CDR1 as DFQATT and CDR2 as SNEGSKA (reference sequence). CDR3 residues: CSARPPWGGFANTGELFF. Here the CDR3 DNA reads TGCAGTGCTAGACCCCCGTGGGGGGGGTTCGCGAACACCGGGGAGCTGTTTTTT.

There are many counts of this clonotype. The chain carries TRBV12-3 or TRBV12-4 and TRBJ1-1; D gene ambiguous. V lost 5 bases and J lost 9, with 10 bases in between. This CDR3 spans 11 amino acids. CDR3 nucleotides: TGTGCCAGCAGTATAACAGTAAAAGCTTTCTTT. The encoded protein is CASSITVKAFF.

At least ten counts were recorded for this clonotype. J is TRBJ1-2 and V is TRBV30; 10 bases are a match to TRBD1. The CDR3 has 16 residues. Trimming took 3 bases from V and 4 from J; bases not matched to a gene: 11. The germline gives CDR1 GTSNPN, CDR2 SVGIG (reference sequence). The CDR3 here is CAWSEAGTGVSYGYTF. CDR3 DNA sequence: TGTGCCTGGAGCGAAGCCGGGACAGGGGTTTCCTATGGCTACACCTTC.